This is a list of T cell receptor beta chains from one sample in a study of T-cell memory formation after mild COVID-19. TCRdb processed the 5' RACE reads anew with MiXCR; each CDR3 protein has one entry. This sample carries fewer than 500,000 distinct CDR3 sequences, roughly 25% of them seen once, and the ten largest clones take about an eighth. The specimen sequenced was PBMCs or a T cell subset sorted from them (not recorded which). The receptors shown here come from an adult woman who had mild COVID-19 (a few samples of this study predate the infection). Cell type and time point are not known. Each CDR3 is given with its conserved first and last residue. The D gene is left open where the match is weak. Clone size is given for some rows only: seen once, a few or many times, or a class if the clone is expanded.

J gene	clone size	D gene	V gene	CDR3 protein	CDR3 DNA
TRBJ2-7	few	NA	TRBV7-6	CASSSFPGALEQYF	TGTGCCAGCAGCTCGTTTCCGGGAGCCCTCGAGCAGTACTTC
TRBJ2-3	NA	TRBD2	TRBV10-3	CAISAGLAGAEDTQYF	TGTGCCATCAGCGCCGGACTAGCGGGAGCGGAAGATACGCAGTATTTT
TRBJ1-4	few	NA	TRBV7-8	CASSLVPPGGAANEKLFF	TGTGCCAGCAGCTTAGTCCCCCCAGGAGGTGCGGCTAATGAAAAACTGTTTTTT
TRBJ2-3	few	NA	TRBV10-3	CAISDGFTDTQYF	TGTGCCATCAGTGATGGGTTCACAGATACGCAGTATTTT
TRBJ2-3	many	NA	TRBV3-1	CASSPRWTEFTDTQYF	TGTGCCAGCAGCCCCCGATGGACCGAGTTCACAGATACGCAGTATTTT
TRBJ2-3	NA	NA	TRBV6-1	CASSELSFGAATDTQYF	TGTGCCAGCAGTGAACTTTCTTTCGGGGCGGCCACAGATACGCAGTATTTT
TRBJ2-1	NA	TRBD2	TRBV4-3	CASSQGTSGLDNEQFF	TGCGCCAGCAGCCAAGGGACTAGCGGGTTGGACAATGAGCAGTTCTTC
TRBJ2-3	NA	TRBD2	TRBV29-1	CSGMGPGTSLDTQYF	TGCAGCGGTATGGGGCCCGGGACTAGCTTGGATACGCAGTATTTT
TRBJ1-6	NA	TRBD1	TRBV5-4	CASSLHETGAGSPLHF	TGTGCCAGCAGCCTTCACGAGACAGGGGCGGGTTCACCCCTCCACTTT
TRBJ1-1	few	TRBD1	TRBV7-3	CASSQSGQGTNTEAFF	TGTGCCAGCAGCCAATCCGGACAGGGGACCAACACTGAAGCTTTCTTT
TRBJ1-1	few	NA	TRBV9	CASSVEVLGTEAFF	TGTGCCAGCAGCGTAGAGGTTTTGGGCACTGAAGCTTTCTTT
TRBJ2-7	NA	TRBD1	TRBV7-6	CASSFGQGLYYEQYF	TGTGCCAGCAGCTTCGGACAGGGACTGTACTACGAGCAGTACTTC
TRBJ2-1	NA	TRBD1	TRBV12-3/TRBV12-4	CASSSTGDNEQFF	TGTGCCAGCAGTTCCACAGGGGACAATGAGCAGTTCTTC
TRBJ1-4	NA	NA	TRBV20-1	CSARDPNSRRTEKLFF	TGCAGTGCTAGAGACCCGAATTCCAGACGGACGGAAAAACTGTTTTTT
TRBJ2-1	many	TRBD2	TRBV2	CASSVTSGSDEQFF	TGTGCCAGCAGTGTTACTAGCGGGAGCGATGAGCAGTTCTTC
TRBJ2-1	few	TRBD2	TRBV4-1	CASSPRTGLQFF	TGCGCCAGCAGCCCAAGAACGGGACTACAGTTCTTC
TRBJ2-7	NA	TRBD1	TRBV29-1	CSGGDRDEQYF	TGCAGCGGGGGGGACAGGGACGAGCAGTACTTC
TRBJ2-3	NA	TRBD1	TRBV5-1	CASSLGPQGAEDTQYF	TGCGCCAGCAGCTTGGGACCCCAGGGGGCTGAGGATACGCAGTATTTT
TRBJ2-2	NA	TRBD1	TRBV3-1	CASSQIQAGGNTGELFF	TGTGCCAGCAGCCAAATTCAGGCAGGGGGCAACACCGGGGAGCTGTTTTTT
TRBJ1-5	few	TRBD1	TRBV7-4	CASSLPGQGNRQPQHF	TGTGCCAGCAGCCTACCGGGACAGGGAAACCGACAGCCCCAGCATTTT
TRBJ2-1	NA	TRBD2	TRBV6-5	CASSLTSGSSEQFF	TGTGCCAGCAGTCTGACTAGCGGGAGCAGCGAGCAGTTCTTC
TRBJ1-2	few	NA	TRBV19	CASSTNGNYGYTF	TGTGCCAGTAGTACCAACGGGAACTATGGCTACACCTTC
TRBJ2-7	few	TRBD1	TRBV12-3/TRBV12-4	CASSWTGGKNEQYF	TGTGCCAGCAGTTGGACAGGGGGAAAAAACGAGCAGTACTTC
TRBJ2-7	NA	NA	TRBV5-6	CASRKDTYEQYF	TGTGCCAGCAGAAAGGACACTTACGAGCAGTACTTC
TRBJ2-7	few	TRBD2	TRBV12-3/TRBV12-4	CASSPKTKLAGATYEQYF	TGTGCCAGCAGTCCCAAGACCAAACTAGCGGGAGCCACCTACGAGCAGTACTTC
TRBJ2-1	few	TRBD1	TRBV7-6	CASSLGGTGGNEQFF	TGTGCCAGCAGCTTAGGAGGGACAGGGGGCAATGAGCAGTTCTTC
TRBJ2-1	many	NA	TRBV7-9	CASSLGPEKFF	TGTGCCAGCAGCTTGGGGCCGGAAAAGTTCTTC
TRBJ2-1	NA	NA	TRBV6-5	CASSNQLLAPKLNEQFF	TGTGCCAGCAGTAACCAGCTGCTAGCGCCTAAACTCAATGAGCAGTTCTTC
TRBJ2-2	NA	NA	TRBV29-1	CSVVRGNTGELFF	TGCAGCGTTGTCAGGGGGAACACCGGGGAGCTGTTTTTT
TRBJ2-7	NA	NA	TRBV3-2	CASSQGRRHSYEQYF	TGTGCCAGCAGCCAAGGTAGGAGACACAGCTACGAGCAGTACTTC
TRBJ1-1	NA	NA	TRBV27	CASSVPPGGRAFF	TGTGCCAGCAGTGTGCCGCCTGGGGGCAGGGCTTTCTTT
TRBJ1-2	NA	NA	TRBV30	CAWSTLTGTYTF	TGTGCCTGGAGTACACTGACAGGAACCTACACCTTC
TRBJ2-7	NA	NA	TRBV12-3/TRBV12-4	CASGGGGGGNYEQYF	TGTGCCAGCGGGGGAGGGGGAGGCGGAAACTACGAGCAGTACTTC
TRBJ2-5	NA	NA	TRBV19	CASGGWITSRETQYF	TGTGCCAGCGGCGGGTGGATAACTTCTAGGGAGACCCAGTACTTC
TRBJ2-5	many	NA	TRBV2	CASSVLEGSQETQYF	TGTGCCAGCAGTGTGCTGGAAGGGAGCCAAGAGACCCAGTACTTC
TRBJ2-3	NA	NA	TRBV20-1	CSAKYDRIRTDTQYF	TGCAGTGCGAAGTATGACAGAATTCGCACAGATACGCAGTATTTT
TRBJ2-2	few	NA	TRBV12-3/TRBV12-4	CASSFWGGGELFF	TGTGCCAGCAGTTTTTGGGGCGGCGGGGAGCTGTTTTTT